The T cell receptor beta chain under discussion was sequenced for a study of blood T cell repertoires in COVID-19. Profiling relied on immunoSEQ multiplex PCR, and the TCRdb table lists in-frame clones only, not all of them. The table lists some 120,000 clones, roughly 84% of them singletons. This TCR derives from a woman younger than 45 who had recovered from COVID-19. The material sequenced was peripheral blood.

CDR3 loop: CASSPGAGLDEQFF. DNA of the CDR3: TGTGCCAGCTCACCGGGGGCGGGACTAGATGAGCAGTTCTTC. The chain carries TRBV18 and TRBJ2-1, with 8 positions matching TRBD2. CDR1 KGHSH and CDR2 LQKENI come from the germline V gene. The CDR3 consists of 14 residues. Losses at the gene ends were 3 bases for V and 8 bases for J; bases not matched to a gene: 6. The variable domain in full, completed from reference TRBV18 and TRBJ2-1, reads NAGVMQNPRHLVRRRGQEARLRCSPMKGHSHVYWYRQLPEEGLKFMVYLQKENIIDESGMPKERFSAEFPKEGPSILRIQQVVRGDSAAYFCASSPGAGLDEQFFGPGTRLTVL.